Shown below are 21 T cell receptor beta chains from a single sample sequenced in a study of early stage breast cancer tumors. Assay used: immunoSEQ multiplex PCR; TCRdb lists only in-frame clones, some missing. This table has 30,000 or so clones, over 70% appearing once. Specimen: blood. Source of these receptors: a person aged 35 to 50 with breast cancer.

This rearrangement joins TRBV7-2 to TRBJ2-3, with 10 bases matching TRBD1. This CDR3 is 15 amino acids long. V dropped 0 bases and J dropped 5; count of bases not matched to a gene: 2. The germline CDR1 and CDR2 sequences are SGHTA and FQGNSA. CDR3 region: CASSLAGQGLDTQYF. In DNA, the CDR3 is TGTGCCAGCAGCTTAGCGGGACAGGGGTTAGATACGCAGTATTTT.

The CDR3 region is CASSLGTGYTDTQYF. CDR3 sequence (DNA): TGTGCCAGCAGCTTAGGGACAGGGTACACAGATACGCAGTATTTT. The chain is built from TRBV11-2 and TRBJ2-3; 8 bases align to TRBD1. This CDR3 has 15 amino acids. Germline CDR1 reads SGHAT; CDR2 reads FQNNGV. V shed 1 base, J shed 2 bases, and the junction held 2 bases outside the gene matches.

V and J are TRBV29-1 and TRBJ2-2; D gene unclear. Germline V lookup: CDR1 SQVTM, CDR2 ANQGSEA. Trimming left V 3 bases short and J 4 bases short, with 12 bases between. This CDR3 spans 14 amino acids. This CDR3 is CSVEASTGTGELFF. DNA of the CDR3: TGCAGCGTTGAGGCCTCAACGGGCACCGGGGAGCTGTTTTTT.

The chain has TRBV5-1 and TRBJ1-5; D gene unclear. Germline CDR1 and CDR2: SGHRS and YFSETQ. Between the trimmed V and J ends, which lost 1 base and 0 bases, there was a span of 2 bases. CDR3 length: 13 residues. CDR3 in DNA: TGCGCCAGCAGCTTGAGTAGCAATCAGCCCCAGCATTTT. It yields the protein CASSLSSNQPQHF. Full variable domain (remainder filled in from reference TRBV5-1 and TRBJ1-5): KAGVTQTPRYLIKTRGQQVTLSCSPISGHRSVSWYQQTPGQGLQFLFEYFSETQRNKGNFPGRFSGRQFSNSRSEMNVSTLELGDSALYLCASSLSSNQPQHFGDGTRLSIL.

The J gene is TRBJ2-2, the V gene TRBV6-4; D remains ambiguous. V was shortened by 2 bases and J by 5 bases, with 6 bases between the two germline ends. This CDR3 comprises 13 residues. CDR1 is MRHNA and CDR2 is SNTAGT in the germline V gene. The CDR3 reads CASSDQETGELFF. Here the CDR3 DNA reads TGTGCCAGCAGTGACCAAGAGACCGGGGAGCTGTTTTTT.

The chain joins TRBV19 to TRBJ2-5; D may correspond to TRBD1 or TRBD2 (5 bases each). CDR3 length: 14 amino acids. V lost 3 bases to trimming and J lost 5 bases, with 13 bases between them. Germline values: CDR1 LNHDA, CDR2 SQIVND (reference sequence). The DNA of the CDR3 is TGTGCCAGTAGTATTGGGGGTGGTTATGAGACCCAGTACTTC. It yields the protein CASSIGGGYETQYF.

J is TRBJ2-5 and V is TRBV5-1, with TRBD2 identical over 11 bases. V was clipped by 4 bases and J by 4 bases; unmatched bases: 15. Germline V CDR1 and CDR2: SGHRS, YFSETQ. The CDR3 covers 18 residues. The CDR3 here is CASSLEPISGRAVETQYF. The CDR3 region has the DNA TGCGCCAGCAGCCTAGAACCAATTAGCGGGAGGGCCGTAGAGACCCAGTACTTC.

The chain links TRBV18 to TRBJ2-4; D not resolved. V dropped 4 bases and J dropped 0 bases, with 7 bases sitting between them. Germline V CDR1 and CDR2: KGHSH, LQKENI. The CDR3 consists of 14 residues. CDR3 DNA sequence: TGTGCCAGCTCACGTACAGAAGCCAAAAACATTCAGTACTTC. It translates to CASSRTEAKNIQYF.

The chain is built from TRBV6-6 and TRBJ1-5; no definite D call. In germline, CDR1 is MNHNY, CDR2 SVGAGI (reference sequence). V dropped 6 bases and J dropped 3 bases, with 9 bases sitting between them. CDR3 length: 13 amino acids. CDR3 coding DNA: TGTGCCAGCAGGGGCAGCCCCAATCAGCCCCAGCATTTT. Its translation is CASRGSPNQPQHF.

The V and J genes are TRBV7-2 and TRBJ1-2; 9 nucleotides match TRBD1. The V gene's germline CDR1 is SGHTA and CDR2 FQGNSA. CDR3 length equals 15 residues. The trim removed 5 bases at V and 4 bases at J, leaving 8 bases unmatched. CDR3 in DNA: TGTGCCAGCAGCCCTGGGACAGGGTTAGGCTATGGCTACACCTTC. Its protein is CASSPGTGLGYGYTF.

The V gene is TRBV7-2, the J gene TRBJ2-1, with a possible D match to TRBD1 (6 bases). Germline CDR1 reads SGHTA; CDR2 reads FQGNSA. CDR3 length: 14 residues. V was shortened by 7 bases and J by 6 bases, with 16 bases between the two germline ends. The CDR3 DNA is TGTGCCAGCACCGCAACCCGGGACACCAATGAGCAGTTCTTC. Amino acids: CASTATRDTNEQFF.

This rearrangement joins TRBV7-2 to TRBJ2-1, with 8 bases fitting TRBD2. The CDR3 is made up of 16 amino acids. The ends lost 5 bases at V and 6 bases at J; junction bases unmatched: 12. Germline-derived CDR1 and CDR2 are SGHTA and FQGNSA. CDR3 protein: CASSPMGAGVLNEQFF. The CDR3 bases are TGTGCCAGCAGCCCCATGGGAGCGGGAGTGCTCAATGAGCAGTTCTTC.

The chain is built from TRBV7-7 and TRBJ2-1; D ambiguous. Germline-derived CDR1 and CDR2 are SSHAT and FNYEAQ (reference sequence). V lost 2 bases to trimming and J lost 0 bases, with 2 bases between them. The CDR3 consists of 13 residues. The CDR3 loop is CASSLSSYNEQFF. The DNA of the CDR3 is TGTGCCAGCAGCTTAAGCTCCTACAATGAGCAGTTCTTC.

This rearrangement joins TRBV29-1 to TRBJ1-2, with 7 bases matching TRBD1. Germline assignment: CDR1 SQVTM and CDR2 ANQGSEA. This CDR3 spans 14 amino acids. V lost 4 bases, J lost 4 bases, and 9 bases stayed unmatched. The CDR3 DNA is TGCAGCGTTGTTGATAGGGACAGTTCCTATGGCTACACCTTC. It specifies CSVVDRDSSYGYTF.

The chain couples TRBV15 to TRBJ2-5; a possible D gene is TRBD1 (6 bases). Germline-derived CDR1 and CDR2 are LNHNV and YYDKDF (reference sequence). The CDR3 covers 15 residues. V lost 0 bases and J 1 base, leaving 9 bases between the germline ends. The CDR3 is CATSRDPGAQETQYF. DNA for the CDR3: TGTGCCACCAGCAGAGATCCAGGGGCCCAAGAGACCCAGTACTTC.

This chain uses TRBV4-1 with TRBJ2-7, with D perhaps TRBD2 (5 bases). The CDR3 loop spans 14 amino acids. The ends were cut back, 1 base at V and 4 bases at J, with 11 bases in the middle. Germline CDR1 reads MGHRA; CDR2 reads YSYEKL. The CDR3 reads CASSQGTDQYEQYF. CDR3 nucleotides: TGCGCCAGCAGCCAAGGGACTGACCAATACGAGCAGTACTTC.

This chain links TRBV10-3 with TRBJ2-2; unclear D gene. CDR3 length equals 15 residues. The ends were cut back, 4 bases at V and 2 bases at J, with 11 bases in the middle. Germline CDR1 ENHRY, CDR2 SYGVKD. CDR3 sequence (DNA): TGTGCCATCAGTGGCGGCAGCACAAACACCGGGGAGCTGTTTTTT. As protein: CAISGGSTNTGELFF.

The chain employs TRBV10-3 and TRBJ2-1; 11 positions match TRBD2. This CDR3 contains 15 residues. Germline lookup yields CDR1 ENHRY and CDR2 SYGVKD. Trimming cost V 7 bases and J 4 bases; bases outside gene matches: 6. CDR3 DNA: TGTGCCATCAAAACTAGCGGGAGTAGTTACAATGAGCAGTTCTTC. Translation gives CAIKTSGSSYNEQFF.

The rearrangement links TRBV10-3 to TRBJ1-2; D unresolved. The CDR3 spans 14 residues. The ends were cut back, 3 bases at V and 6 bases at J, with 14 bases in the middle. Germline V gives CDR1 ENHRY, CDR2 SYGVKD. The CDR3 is CAISDLGRKDGYTF. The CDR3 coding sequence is TGTGCCATCAGTGACCTTGGACGGAAGGATGGCTACACCTTC.

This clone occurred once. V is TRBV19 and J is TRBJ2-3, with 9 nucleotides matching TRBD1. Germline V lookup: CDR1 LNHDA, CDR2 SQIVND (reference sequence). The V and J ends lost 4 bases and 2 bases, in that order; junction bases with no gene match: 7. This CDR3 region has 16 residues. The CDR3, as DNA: TGTGCCAGTAGTAGGGGACAGGGAGCTACCACAGATACGCAGTATTTT. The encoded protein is CASSRGQGATTDTQYF.

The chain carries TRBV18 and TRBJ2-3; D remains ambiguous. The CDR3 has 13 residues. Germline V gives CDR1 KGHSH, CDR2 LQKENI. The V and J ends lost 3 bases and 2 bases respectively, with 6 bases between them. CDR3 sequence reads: CASSPGDTDTQYF. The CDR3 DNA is TGTGCCAGCTCACCTGGGGACACAGATACGCAGTATTTT.